This T cell receptor (beta chain) comes out of a study of blood T cell repertoires in COVID-19. Study overall: Sources were T cells, B-cell-depleted T cells, or PBMCs; the material itself was cDNA or gDNA.

This CDR3 is 14 amino acids long. Germline CDR1 reads SGHVS; CDR2 reads FNYEAQ. Trimming removed 5 bases at V and 7 bases at J, with 15 bases between. In the source study's methods: Reference gene primer amplification gave nucleated cell count estimates. The protocol was immunoSEQ multiplex PCR, while the TCRdb copy is restricted to in-frame clones and leaves out a portion. V, J and clone size reflect that table, while D and trimming were determined from the DNA. The data hold about 190,000 clones, with 70% to 90% observed a single time. This receptor was obtained from a young man with acute or convalescent COVID-19. Material for sequencing was peripheral blood. The J gene is TRBJ1-5, the V gene TRBV7-6, with D uncertain. The CDR3 sequence is CASSRGVGGQPQHF. The CDR3 DNA is TGTGCCAGCAGCCGTGGGGTGGGAGGACAGCCCCAGCATTTT. Together with reference TRBV7-6 and TRBJ1-5, the CDR3 gives the full variable domain: GAGVSQSPRYKVTKRGQDVALRCDPISGHVSLYWYRQALGQGPEFLTYFNYEAQQDKSGLPNDRFSAERPEGSISTLTIQRTEQRDSAMYRCASSRGVGGQPQHFGDGTRLSIL.